The 2 T cell receptor beta chains below were found in one sample sequenced in a study of T cells in localized non-small cell lung cancer. TCRdb's copy holds only in-frame clones and misses some; the assay was immunoSEQ multiplex PCR. The table has 5,200 or so clones, 30% to 40% seen once; the top ten hold 7.6%. The sample here was lung tumor tissue, taken before any cancer treatment. These receptors all stem from a female donor aged 60 or older with stage I lung adenocarcinoma.

This clone has just a few counts. J is TRBJ1-2 and V is TRBV4-1; D unclear. V was trimmed by 0 bases and J by 5 bases, leaving 16 bases between them. CDR3 length: 16 residues. Germline V gene lookup returns CDR1 MGHRA and CDR2 YSYEKL. The CDR3 reads CASSQEGNRVYYGYTF. The CDR3 DNA is TGCGCCAGCAGCCAAGAAGGGAACCGCGTCTATTATGGCTACACCTTC.

Only one count was recorded for this clone. The chain has TRBV19 and TRBJ1-5; TRBD1 aligns across 10 bases. This CDR3 is 15 amino acids long. Germline trimming cut 6 bases from V and 2 bases from J; bases unmatched to any gene: 4. Germline V gene data show CDR1 as LNHDA and CDR2 as SQIVND (reference sequence). This chain's CDR3 is CASSPGTGGNQPQHF. The DNA for the CDR3 is TGTGCCAGTAGCCCCGGGACAGGGGGCAATCAGCCCCAGCATTTT.